This passage covers 20 T cell receptor beta chains from one sample sequenced in a study of Ad26.COV2.S vaccination and SARS-CoV-2 variants (dated by TCRdb to about 2021). Reading the label with the study, this specimen's treatment or condition is: some 20 received Ad26.COV2.S at low or high dose, single or two shots; 5 received placebo; per-sample allocation not given. For vaccine and placebo recipients, repertoires were sequenced using samples collected on day 63 after the first injection. Library preparation used the immunoSEQ multiplex PCR assay. In its TCRdb copy, this immuneACCESS table keeps in-frame sequences only and misses some clones. Where compared with another copy, unresolved V genes explain less than half of these, and the others have no known cause. The sample records roughly 300,000 clones, 75% to 90% of which are singletons. The ten largest clones capture under 6% of the sample.

This specimen consisted of peripheral blood, obtained in a trial of Ad26.COV2.S vaccine versus placebo. These receptors were collected from a person aged 18-65 years who received the Ad26.COV2.S COVID-19 vaccine or a placebo.

This clone has a single count. This chain links TRBV15 with TRBJ2-1; possible D gene TRBD2, 5 bases. Germline V gene data show CDR1 as LNHNV and CDR2 as YYDKDF (reference sequence). The CDR3 covers 14 residues. The ends were cut back, 0 bases at V and 8 bases at J, with 11 bases in the middle. The CDR3 DNA reads as TGTGCCACCAGCAGAGATAACGCGGAGGATGAGCAGTTCTTC. Its protein product is CATSRDNAEDEQFF. The whole variable domain, remainder taken from reference TRBV15 and TRBJ2-1, is DAMVIQNPRYQVTQFGKPVTLSCSQTLNHNVMYWYQQKSSQAPKLLFHYYDKDFNNEADTPDNFQSRRPNTSFCFLDIRSPGLGDTAMYLCATSRDNAEDEQFFGPGTRLTVL.

Comment on this clone: Other DNA sequences in this specimen translate into the identical CDR3. This sequence joins TRBV7-2 and TRBJ1-1; no definite D call. V lost 2 bases and J 1 base, leaving 5 bases between the germline ends. This CDR3 contains 13 residues. The germline CDR1 and CDR2 sequences are SGHTA and FQGNSA. The CDR3 nucleotides are TGTGCCAGCAGCTTAAGTGGGAACACTGAAGCTTTCTTT. Translated: CASSLSGNTEAFF.

The J gene is TRBJ1-1, the V gene TRBV18; 8 bases align to TRBD1. The CDR3 length is 15 residues. Trimming removed 4 bases from V and 5 bases from J; junction bases left unmatched: 9. Germline values: CDR1 KGHSH, CDR2 LQKENI. CDR3 amino acids: CASSLSGQGVTEAFF. As DNA, the CDR3 is TGTGCCAGCTCACTTTCCGGACAGGGTGTAACTGAAGCTTTCTTT.

The V and J genes are TRBV5-5 and TRBJ1-1, with TRBD1 identical over 9 bases. The germline gives CDR1 SGHKS, CDR2 YYEKEE (reference sequence). J gave up 3 bases and V 4 bases, and 4 bases lay outside the gene matches. The CDR3 consists of 14 residues. CDR3 sequence: CASSKGQGYTEAFF. The CDR3 region has the DNA TGTGCCAGCAGCAAGGGACAGGGATACACTGAAGCTTTCTTT.

This chain connects TRBV29-1 to TRBJ1-1; 11 bases agree with TRBD1. V was clipped by 7 bases and J by 10 bases; unmatched bases: 5. Germline V gene lookup returns CDR1 SQVTM and CDR2 ANQGSEA. This CDR3 region has 11 residues. This CDR3 is CSAGTGGAAFF. In DNA form, the CDR3 reads TGCAGCGCGGGGACAGGGGGTGCAGCTTTCTTT. Full variable domain (remainder filled in from reference TRBV29-1 and TRBJ1-1): SAVISQKPSRDICQRGTSLTIQCQVDSQVTMMFWYRQQPGQSLTLIATANQGSEATYESGFVIDKFPISRPNLTFSTLTVSNMSPEDSSIYLCSAGTGGAAFFGQGTRLTVV.

In DNA form, the CDR3 reads TGTGCCAGTAGTGCAAACCCCGGACAGGGGGGGTATAGCAATCAGCCCCAGCATTTT. Translating it yields CASSANPGQGGYSNQPQHF. V and J are TRBV19 and TRBJ1-5, with 10 bases lining up with TRBD1. The V segment lost 5 bases and the J segment 0 bases; nucleotides outside the gene matches: 13. This CDR3 has 19 residues. Per germline, CDR1 LNHDA and CDR2 SQIVND (reference sequence).

The rearrangement uses TRBV28 and TRBJ2-7; the match to TRBD1 covers 9 bases. Germline assignment: CDR1 MDHEN and CDR2 SYDVKM. The CDR3 is 16 residues long. V dropped 5 bases and J dropped 0; count of bases not matched to a gene: 8. The CDR3 DNA is TGTGCCAGCAGTGGAGGTTGGGACAGGGACTCCTACGAGCAGTACTTC. Translated: CASSGGWDRDSYEQYF.

CDR3 sequence (DNA): TGTGCCAGCGCACAATATCAGGGCTATGAGCAGTTCTTC. It translates to CASAQYQGYEQFF. The rearrangement uses TRBV25-1 and TRBJ2-1; TRBD1 is a possible D gene (5 bases). Looked up from germline, CDR1 is MGHDK and CDR2 is SYGVNS. The CDR3 is 13 amino acids. V was cut by 8 bases and J by 8 bases, with 16 bases left in between. Combining the CDR3 with reference TRBV25-1 and TRBJ2-1 gives the whole variable domain EADIYQTPRYLVIGTGKKITLECSQTMGHDKMYWYQQDPGMELHLIHYSYGVNSTEKGDLSSESTVSRIRTEHFPLTLESARPSHTSQYLCASAQYQGYEQFFGPGTRLTVL.

This chain uses TRBV28 with TRBJ2-5; D not resolved. Between the trimmed V and J ends, which lost 3 bases and 7 bases, there was a span of 6 bases. The CDR3 contains 11 residues. The germline CDR1 and CDR2 sequences are MDHEN and SYDVKM. The chain's CDR3 is CASSFKGTQYF. The DNA for the CDR3 is TGTGCCAGCAGTTTTAAGGGGACCCAGTACTTC.

This chain links TRBV7-9 with TRBJ2-7; no clear D gene. Germline loops: CDR1 SEHNR, CDR2 FQNEAQ (reference sequence). With 3 bases removed from V and 2 bases from J, the gap between germline ends came to 11 bases. This CDR3 contains 14 residues. The CDR3 is CASSFGFTAYEQYF. For the CDR3, the DNA is TGTGCCAGCAGCTTCGGGTTTACTGCCTACGAGCAGTACTTC.

This rearrangement joins TRBV5-1 to TRBJ2-6, with D maybe TRBD1 (5 bases). Germline CDR1 and CDR2: SGHRS and YFSETQ. V was trimmed by 4 bases and J by 4 bases, leaving 12 bases between them. The CDR3 spans 15 residues. The CDR3 region has the DNA TGCGCCAGCAGCCCCCAGGGTCTGGGGGCCAACGTCCTGACTTTC. Encoded protein: CASSPQGLGANVLTF.

The rearrangement uses TRBV7-2 and TRBJ1-6; D is unresolved. In germline, CDR1 is SGHTA, CDR2 FQGNSA. CDR3 length: 12 amino acids. Trimming removed 5 bases at V and 7 bases at J, with 6 bases between. CDR3 in amino acids: CASSPLNSPLHF. DNA for the CDR3: TGTGCCAGCAGCCCCCTCAATTCACCCCTCCACTTT.

Only one count was recorded for this clone. The V call is TRBV5-1, the J call TRBJ2-3, with D uncertain. The CDR3 sequence is 15 residues long. The V gene lost 1 base and the J gene lost 0 bases, with 9 bases spanning the gap. Germline V gene lookup returns CDR1 SGHRS and CDR2 YFSETQ. CDR3 nucleotide sequence: TGCGCCAGCAGCTTGCACGGAAGGAGCACAGATACGCAGTATTTT. Its protein product is CASSLHGRSTDTQYF.

The V call is TRBV10-3, the J call TRBJ2-1; 8 nucleotides align to TRBD1. This CDR3 region has 17 residues. After removal of 0 bases from V and 6 bases from J, the junction contained 10 bases not matched to a gene. Germline V gives CDR1 ENHRY, CDR2 SYGVKD. CDR3 region: CAISESEDRALSNEQFF. As DNA, the CDR3 is TGTGCCATCAGTGAGTCGGAGGACAGGGCCCTAAGCAATGAGCAGTTCTTC.

CDR3 DNA sequence: TGTGCCAGCAGCCCAGAGGGTGGGTTTTACGAGCAGTACTTC. This gives the protein CASSPEGGFYEQYF. The chain joins TRBV9 to TRBJ2-7, with a tentative D call TRBD2 (5 bases). Trimming pared 4 bases from V and 4 bases from J, leaving 15 bases between. The CDR3 totals 14 residues. The V gene's germline CDR1 is SGDLS and CDR2 YYNGEE.

The chain links TRBV4-3 to TRBJ1-2, with 7 nucleotides matching TRBD1. The CDR3 has 14 residues. The germline gives CDR1 LGHNA, CDR2 YSLEER. J lost 2 bases, V lost 6 bases, and 6 bases had no gene match. The CDR3: CASSTQTGNYGYTF. DNA for the CDR3: TGCGCCAGCAGTACACAGACAGGGAACTATGGCTACACCTTC.

J is TRBJ2-2 and V is TRBV20-1, with 7 bases lining up with TRBD1. This CDR3 comprises 11 residues. V was clipped by 4 bases and J by 8 bases; unmatched bases: 1. Germline V gives CDR1 DFQATT, CDR2 SNEGSKA (reference sequence). CDR3 protein: CSAKDRGELFF. The CDR3 region has the DNA TGCAGTGCTAAGGACAGGGGGGAGCTGTTTTTT.

The rearrangement joins TRBV5-8 to TRBJ2-3, with D possibly being TRBD2 (6 bases). The V end was cut by 4 bases, the J end by 1 base, with 19 bases between. This CDR3 has 17 residues. CDR1 is SGHTS and CDR2 is YDEGEE in the germline V gene. The chain's CDR3 is CASSRGVGGRGTDTQYF. Written as DNA, the CDR3 is TGTGCCAGCAGCCGGGGCGTCGGAGGGAGAGGCACAGATACGCAGTATTTT.

CDR3 protein: CASQTGRDTEAFF. The CDR3, as DNA: TGTGCCAGCCAGACAGGGAGGGACACTGAAGCTTTCTTT. This chain connects TRBV12-3 or TRBV12-4 to TRBJ1-1, with 7 nucleotides matching TRBD1. This CDR3 region has 13 residues. J gave up 3 bases and V 8 bases, and 6 bases lay outside the gene matches.

The V call is TRBV4-3, the J call TRBJ2-2; TRBD1 matches at 8 bases. Trimming took 2 bases from V and 0 from J; bases not matched to a gene: 14. CDR1 is LGHNA, CDR2 YSLEER, per germline. This CDR3 comprises 20 residues. The CDR3 coding sequence is TGCGCCAGCAGCCAAAATATGGGCAGGGGGCGGCCCGCGAACACCGGGGAGCTGTTTTTT. Translated: CASSQNMGRGRPANTGELFF.